A single sample is the source of the 32 T cell receptor beta chains below, sequenced in a study of spatial heterogeneity in lung cancer. Regarding time point: sample taken at primary tumor resection. No cells were sorted before sequencing. The whole RNA sequenced was extracted from tumor, nontumor lung or frozen PBMC. TCRdb re-called the 5' RACE reads through MiXCR, storing one row per CDR3 protein. The top ten clones hold 6.2% of a sample with over 75,000 distinct CDR3 sequences, approximately 20% of them seen once. The sequenced sample was PBMCs, obtained at surgery. The source of these receptors is a male donor with early-stage non-small cell lung cancer.

The chain uses TRBV5-1 and TRBJ2-5; D ambiguous. Germline CDR1 and CDR2: SGHRS and YFSETQ. Trimming shortened V by 6 bases and J by 1 base, and 4 bases separated the two germline ends. The CDR3 extends over 11 amino acids. CDR3 DNA sequence: TGCGCCAGCACGGCCCAAGAGACCCAGTACTTC. Residues: CASTAQETQYF.

This clonotype appeared a few times. V and J are TRBV5-1 and TRBJ2-1; tentative D call: TRBD2 (6 bases). Trimming cost V 6 bases and J 5 bases, with 15 bases left between them. The length of the CDR3 is 14 residues. Germline loops: CDR1 SGHRS, CDR2 YFSETQ. DNA of the CDR3: TGCGCCAGCACCATCGGCGGGGAGGACAATGAGCAGTTCTTC. Translation gives CASTIGGEDNEQFF. The full variable domain, its missing parts supplied by reference TRBV5-1 and TRBJ2-1, is KAGVTQTPRYLIKTRGQQVTLSCSPISGHRSVSWYQQTPGQGLQFLFEYFSETQRNKGNFPGRFSGRQFSNSRSEMNVSTLELGDSALYLCASTIGGEDNEQFFGPGTRLTVL.

This clonotype was detected only a few times. CDR3 in amino acids: CASSRDQVDYGYTF. CDR3 DNA: TGTGCCAGCAGCCGGGATCAAGTCGACTATGGCTACACCTTC. The chain combines TRBV3-1 with TRBJ1-2, with D hard to call. Germline lookup yields CDR1 LGHDT and CDR2 YNNKEL (reference sequence). The length of the CDR3 is 14 residues. V was shortened by 4 bases and J by 3 bases, with 12 bases between the two germline ends.

The chain has TRBV19 and TRBJ2-1, with TRBD2 identical over 11 bases. The CDR3 runs to 14 residues. Trimming cost V 11 bases and J 9 bases; bases outside gene matches: 12. Germline CDR1 LNHDA, CDR2 SQIVND (reference sequence). CDR3 nucleotides: TGTGCCTCAGATAGCGGGAGGGCCGGGCTTGAGCAGTTCTTC. This encodes CASDSGRAGLEQFF.

Written as DNA, the CDR3 is TGTGCCAGCTCACGGGGAGCTGGGAACACTGAAGCTTTCTTT. Residues: CASSRGAGNTEAFF. This chain connects TRBV18 to TRBJ1-1; D is unresolved. CDR1 KGHSH and CDR2 LQKENI come from the germline V gene. The CDR3 has 14 residues. The V end lost 4 bases, the J end lost 1 base, and 10 bases lay between the germline ends.

With respect to this clonotype: Given a much more abundant clone one base away, this may be a read error. The rearrangement links TRBV7-3 to TRBJ2-5, with 8 bases lining up with TRBD2. The germline gives CDR1 SGHTA, CDR2 FQGTGA. The CDR3 is made up of 14 amino acids. The CDR3 protein is CANSLSGAQETQYF. CDR3 nucleotides: TGTGCCAACAGCCTTAGCGGGGCCCAAGAGACCCAGTACTTC.

At least ten counts were recorded for this clonotype. V is TRBV9 and J is TRBJ2-3; 12 bases fit TRBD1. The trim removed 4 bases at V and 2 bases at J, leaving 5 bases unmatched. The CDR3 extends over 16 amino acids. In germline, CDR1 is SGDLS, CDR2 YYNGEE. CDR3 sequence (DNA): TGTGCCAGCAGCCCCCGGGACAGGGGGCTCACAGATACGCAGTATTTT. This encodes CASSPRDRGLTDTQYF. The variable domain in full, completed from reference TRBV9 and TRBJ2-3, reads DSGVTQTPKHLITATGQRVTLRCSPRSGDLSVYWYQQSLDQGLQFLIQYYNGEERAKGNILERFSAQQFPDLHSELNLSSLELGDSALYFCASSPRDRGLTDTQYFGPGTRLTVL.

This clonotype was detected a few times. The rearrangement joins TRBV18 to TRBJ2-3, with a tentative D call TRBD1 (5 bases). The V end lost 2 bases, the J end lost 6 bases, and 15 bases lay between the germline ends. Germline CDR1 KGHSH, CDR2 LQKENI. The CDR3 covers 15 residues. Here the CDR3 reads CASSPRGEIGDTQYF. CDR3 sequence (DNA): TGTGCCAGCTCACCAAGGGGCGAGATAGGTGATACGCAGTATTTT.

This clonotype was observed a few times. The chain is built from TRBV20-1 and TRBJ2-3, with 10 bases aligning to TRBD2. This CDR3 is built from 16 residues. The ends lost 2 bases at V and 2 bases at J; junction bases unmatched: 7. CDR1 is DFQATT, CDR2 SNEGSKA, per germline (reference sequence). CDR3 DNA sequence: TGCAGTGCTAGATTACCACTAGCGGGGTACACAGATACGCAGTATTTT. It translates to CSARLPLAGYTDTQYF.

The chain uses TRBV5-6 and TRBJ1-1; no clear D. CDR3 length equals 13 residues. Per germline, CDR1 SGHDT and CDR2 YYEEEE. V lost 2 bases and J lost 1, with 6 bases in between. CDR3 sequence: CASSFPQNTEAFF. For the CDR3, the DNA is TGTGCCAGCAGCTTCCCACAGAACACTGAAGCTTTCTTT.

The chain links TRBV5-1 to TRBJ2-5, with D possibly TRBD1 on 6 matching bases. Germline V CDR1 and CDR2: SGHRS, YFSETQ. This CDR3 has 14 amino acids. V was trimmed by 3 bases and J by 4 bases, leaving 13 bases between them. CDR3 bases: TGCGCCAGCAGCTCTCAGGGGCCGCCAGAGACCCAGTACTTC. It specifies CASSSQGPPETQYF. The whole variable domain, filled in from reference TRBV5-1 and TRBJ2-5, reads KAGVTQTPRYLIKTRGQQVTLSCSPISGHRSVSWYQQTPGQGLQFLFEYFSETQRNKGNFPGRFSGRQFSNSRSEMNVSTLELGDSALYLCASSSQGPPETQYFGPGTRLLVL.

The DNA for the CDR3 is TGCAGTGCTAGCGAAGACAGGTTTTCGAAGAACACTGAAGCTTTCTTT. Residues: CSASEDRFSKNTEAFF. The chain couples TRBV20-1 to TRBJ1-1; perhaps TRBD1 as D (6 bases). V gave up 3 bases and J gave up 1 base, with 18 bases separating them. The CDR3 length is 16 residues. From germline, CDR1 is DFQATT and CDR2 SNEGSKA (reference sequence).

This chain joins TRBV7-3 and TRBJ2-3; 8 bases map to TRBD2. V trimming: 0 bases; J trimming: 3 bases; junction bases outside the gene matches: 2. The germline gives CDR1 SGHTA, CDR2 FQGTGA. The CDR3 sequence is 15 residues long. For the CDR3, the DNA is TGTGCCAGCAGCTTAACGGGACTAGAAACAGATACGCAGTATTTT. This translates into CASSLTGLETDTQYF.

This clonotype has a handful of counts. The gene calls are TRBV6-5 and TRBJ2-1; 7 positions match TRBD1. J gave up 9 bases and V 6 bases, and 14 bases lay outside the gene matches. CDR3 length: 15 residues. Germline CDR1 MNHEY, CDR2 SVGAGI. This chain's CDR3 is CASSRIQTGNAEQFF. In DNA, the CDR3 is TGTGCCAGCAGCCGTATCCAGACAGGGAACGCTGAGCAGTTCTTC.

This clonotype was seen a handful of times. The chain is built from TRBV2 and TRBJ2-1; perhaps TRBD1 as D (6 bases). CDR3 length: 13 residues. Germline CDR1 is SNHLY and CDR2 is FYNNEI. Trimming removed 4 bases from V and 5 bases from J, with 9 bases in between. CDR3 sequence reads: CASSADSHNEQFF. The DNA for the CDR3 is TGTGCCAGCAGTGCGGACAGTCACAATGAGCAGTTCTTC. Filled out from reference TRBV2 and TRBJ2-1, the complete variable domain reads EPEVTQTPSHQVTQMGQEVILRCVPISNHLYFYWYRQILGQKVEFLVSFYNNEISEKSEIFDDQFSVERPDGSNFTLKIRSTKLEDSAMYFCASSADSHNEQFFGPGTRLTVL.

The CDR3 loop reads CASSPAGTGSSYEQYF. The DNA of the CDR3 is TGTGCCAGCAGCCCAGCCGGGACAGGCAGCTCCTACGAGCAGTACTTC. The chain uses TRBV6-5 and TRBJ2-7, with 8 bases aligning to TRBD1. V dropped 6 bases and J dropped 0; count of bases not matched to a gene: 10. The CDR3 is made up of 16 amino acids. Germline V CDR1 and CDR2: MNHEY, SVGAGI.

The V gene is TRBV28, the J gene TRBJ2-7, with D unclear. Germline CDR1 reads MDHEN; CDR2 reads SYDVKM. The CDR3 length is 13 residues. The V gene lost 1 base and the J gene lost 6 bases, with 10 bases spanning the gap. The CDR3 region has the DNA TGTGCCAGCAGTTTATCCTACTCGCGCGAGCAGTACTTC. Its protein product is CASSLSYSREQYF.

This chain joins TRBV10-3 and TRBJ2-2; 7 bases match TRBD1. CDR3 size: 14 residues. The germline CDR1 and CDR2 sequences are ENHRY and SYGVKD. V lost 7 bases, J lost 3 bases, and 5 bases stayed unmatched. DNA of the CDR3: TGTGCCATCAATGTCCAGGGGGACACCGGGGAGCTGTTTTTT. Its protein is CAINVQGDTGELFF.

Only a few counts were recorded for this clonotype. The rearrangement uses TRBV29-1 and TRBJ2-1; 11 bases agree with TRBD2. Germline V gene lookup returns CDR1 SQVTM and CDR2 ANQGSEA. Trimming took 5 bases from V and 2 from J; bases not matched to a gene: 5. The CDR3 consists of 15 residues. CDR3 in amino acids: CSVCSGRVAYNEQFF. In nucleotides, the CDR3 is TGCAGCGTTTGTAGCGGGAGGGTAGCCTACAATGAGCAGTTCTTC.

The V call is TRBV7-2, the J call TRBJ2-7; TRBD1 agrees at 7 bases. V dropped 2 bases and J dropped 5; count of bases not matched to a gene: 6. Per the germline V gene, CDR1 is SGHTA and CDR2 is FQGNSA. The CDR3 has 14 residues. The CDR3 coding sequence is TGTGCCAGCAGCTTAAGACAGGGCTGGAACGAGCAGTACTTC. Residues: CASSLRQGWNEQYF.

This rearrangement joins TRBV19 to TRBJ2-7; D is unclear. CDR1 and CDR2 (germline): LNHDA, SQIVND (reference sequence). The V end was cut by 3 bases, the J end by 2 bases, with 11 bases between. This CDR3 comprises 14 residues. The CDR3 DNA is TGTGCCAGTAGTATGTTCAGGAACCCCTACGAGCAGTACTTC. Amino acid sequence: CASSMFRNPYEQYF.

The table lists this clonotype with a count of one. The chain couples TRBV19 to TRBJ1-1, with 7 bases identical to TRBD1. V shed 0 bases and J 7 bases; nucleotides not matched to a gene: 14. Germline values: CDR1 LNHDA, CDR2 SQIVND (reference sequence). The CDR3 spans 17 residues. The CDR3 DNA follows: TGTGCCAGTAGTATAGACTCGGGACAGCTAGTAGACCTTGAAGCTTTCTTT. Translating gives CASSIDSGQLVDLEAFF.

The chain employs TRBV6-2 or TRBV6-3 and TRBJ2-7, with D hard to call. The germline V gene has CDR1 MNHEY and CDR2 SVGEGT. The germline V and J ends were trimmed by 5 bases and 1 base, with 6 bases remaining between them. The CDR3 covers 12 residues. CDR3 protein: CASSPQSYEQYF. CDR3 DNA: TGTGCCAGCAGTCCGCAGTCCTACGAGCAGTACTTC.

This clonotype was detected many times. J is TRBJ1-5 and V is TRBV24-1; D gene unclear. In germline, CDR1 is KGHDR, CDR2 SFDVKD. The V and J ends lost 9 bases and 12 bases respectively, with 8 bases between them. This CDR3 comprises 9 residues. The CDR3 bases are TGTGCCACCTTTGCATACCAGCATTTT. This codes for CATFAYQHF.

The chain couples TRBV29-1 to TRBJ2-7, with unresolved D. With 3 bases removed from V and 0 bases from J, the gap between germline ends came to 6 bases. The CDR3 is 12 residues long. CDR1 is SQVTM, CDR2 ANQGSEA, per germline. The CDR3 loop is CSVELGSYEQYF. CDR3 sequence (DNA): TGCAGCGTTGAGCTAGGCTCCTACGAGCAGTACTTC.

This clonotype occurred a few times. The rearrangement uses TRBV15 and TRBJ2-5; 7 nucleotides line up with TRBD2. After removal of 0 bases from V and 2 bases from J, the junction contained 6 bases not matched to a gene. The CDR3 sequence is 16 residues long. CDR1 LNHNV and CDR2 YYDKDF come from the germline V gene (reference sequence). CDR3 residues: CATSRDASGGQETQYF. CDR3 sequence (DNA): TGTGCCACCAGCAGAGATGCTAGCGGAGGACAAGAGACCCAGTACTTC.

This chain uses TRBV10-3 with TRBJ1-5; 11 bases agree with TRBD1. CDR1 and CDR2 from the germline V gene are ENHRY and SYGVKD. This CDR3 has 15 residues. With V trimmed by 6 bases and J by 6 bases, 7 bases remained unmatched. CDR3 sequence: CAIRETGTGGQPQHF. In nucleotides, the CDR3 is TGTGCCATCAGGGAAACCGGGACAGGGGGTCAGCCCCAGCATTTT.

This clonotype was picked up a small number of times. The chain carries TRBV7-8 and TRBJ1-5, with D possibly matching TRBD1 (6 bases). Germline V gene sequence: CDR1 SGHVS, CDR2 FQNEAQ. This CDR3 spans 15 amino acids. With 2 bases removed from V and 3 bases from J, the gap between germline ends came to 11 bases. CDR3 in DNA: TGTGCCAGCAGCTTATTCGGACAGCTCAATCAGCCCCAGCATTTT. This sequence encodes CASSLFGQLNQPQHF.

This chain joins TRBV2 and TRBJ2-5; D is unresolved. Germline-derived CDR1 and CDR2 are SNHLY and FYNNEI. CDR3 length equals 14 residues. Trimming removed 7 bases at V and 2 bases at J, with 14 bases between. The CDR3 spells CASTPFFRQETQYF. Here the CDR3 DNA reads TGTGCCAGCACCCCCTTTTTTCGGCAAGAGACCCAGTACTTC.

The V gene is TRBV28, the J gene TRBJ2-5; D gene unclear. This CDR3 is 13 amino acids long. Trimming removed 5 bases at V and 1 base at J, with 8 bases between. Germline CDR1 MDHEN, CDR2 SYDVKM. CDR3 nucleotide sequence: TGTGCCAGCAGTCTCACTGTCCAAGAGACCCAGTACTTC. It encodes CASSLTVQETQYF.

This clonotype was recorded a few times. This chain joins TRBV6-6 and TRBJ2-5; TRBD2 matches at 11 bases. The CDR3 has 19 amino acids. V trimming: 2 bases; J trimming: 0 bases; junction bases outside the gene matches: 11. Germline values: CDR1 MNHNY, CDR2 SVGAGI (reference sequence). The CDR3 region is CASSYASGRTVGDQETQYF. CDR3 DNA sequence: TGTGCCAGCAGTTACGCTAGCGGGAGGACCGTTGGGGACCAAGAGACCCAGTACTTC.

The rearrangement uses TRBV15 and TRBJ2-7, with unresolved D. Trimming removed 1 base from V and 3 bases from J, with 10 bases in between. The CDR3 runs to 14 residues. Germline CDR1 and CDR2: LNHNV and YYDKDF (reference sequence). Here the CDR3 reads CATSRGRGNYEQYF. In nucleotides, the CDR3 is TGTGCCACCAGCAGAGGTCGAGGCAACTACGAGCAGTACTTC.